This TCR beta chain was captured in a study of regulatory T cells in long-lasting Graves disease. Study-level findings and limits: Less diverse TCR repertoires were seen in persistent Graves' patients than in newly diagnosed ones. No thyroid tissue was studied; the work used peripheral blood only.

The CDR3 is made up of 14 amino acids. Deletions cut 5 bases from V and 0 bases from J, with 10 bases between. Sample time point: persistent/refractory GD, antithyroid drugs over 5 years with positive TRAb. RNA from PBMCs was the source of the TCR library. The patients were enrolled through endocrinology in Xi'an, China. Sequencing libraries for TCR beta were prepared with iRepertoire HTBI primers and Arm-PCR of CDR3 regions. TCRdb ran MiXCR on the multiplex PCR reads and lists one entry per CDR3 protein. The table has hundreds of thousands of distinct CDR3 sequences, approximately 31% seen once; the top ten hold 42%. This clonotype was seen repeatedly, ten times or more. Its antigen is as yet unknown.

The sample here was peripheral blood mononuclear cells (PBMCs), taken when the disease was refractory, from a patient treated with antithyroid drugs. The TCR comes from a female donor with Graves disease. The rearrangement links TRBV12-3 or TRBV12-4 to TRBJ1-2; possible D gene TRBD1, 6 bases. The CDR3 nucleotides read TGTGCCAGCAGTGGACAGACCCCTAACTATGGCTACACCTTC. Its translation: CASSGQTPNYGYTF.